Listed below are T cell receptor beta chains from one sample, sequenced in a study of OX40 agonist ivuxolimab in advanced cancers. Clones were sequenced by immunoSEQ multiplex PCR, and TCRdb holds only the in-frame ones, with some missing. Among about 15,000 clones listed, roughly 92% were seen once. The sample here was CD4+ or CD8+ T cells sorted from blood, taken in a trial of the OX40 agonist ivuxolimab. Receptor source: an adult with an advanced solid tumor such as melanoma, head and neck, liver or kidney cancer. Both conserved end residues are part of each CDR3. Each record gives: D gene, J gene, CDR3 length, clone size, V gene, CDR3 protein, CDR3 DNA. A D gene is named only where the DNA matches it firmly. Only part of the rows carry a size: once, few, many, or a class if the clone is expanded.

D gene: -; J gene: TRBJ1-6; CDR3 length: 14; clone size: -; V gene: TRBV6-5; CDR3 protein: CASRSRGYNSPLHF; CDR3 DNA: TGTGCCAGCAGATCCCGGGGATATAATTCACCCCTCCACTTT
D gene: TRBD1; J gene: TRBJ2-3; CDR3 length: 15; clone size: few; V gene: TRBV10-3; CDR3 protein: CAISEGQGTTDTQYF; CDR3 DNA: TGTGCCATCAGTGAGGGACAGGGCACCACAGATACGCAGTATTTT
D gene: TRBD2; J gene: TRBJ2-1; CDR3 length: 15; clone size: -; V gene: TRBV19; CDR3 protein: CASSVLAGDFDEQFF; CDR3 DNA: TGTGCCAGTAGTGTTTTAGCGGGGGACTTCGATGAGCAGTTCTTC
D gene: TRBD1; J gene: TRBJ1-2; CDR3 length: 13; clone size: -; V gene: TRBV7-8; CDR3 protein: CASSRQGLDGYTF; CDR3 DNA: TGTGCCAGCAGCAGACAGGGGTTGGATGGCTACACCTTC
D gene: -; J gene: TRBJ1-1; CDR3 length: 15; clone size: -; V gene: TRBV27; CDR3 protein: CASSQRGGLGTEAFF; CDR3 DNA: TGTGCCAGCAGTCAGCGTGGGGGGTTGGGCACTGAAGCTTTCTTT
D gene: -; J gene: TRBJ2-7; CDR3 length: 15; clone size: -; V gene: TRBV11-2; CDR3 protein: CASSYYSGLLYEQYF; CDR3 DNA: TGTGCCAGCAGCTATTATTCGGGACTCCTCTACGAGCAGTACTTC
D gene: -; J gene: TRBJ1-2; CDR3 length: 16; clone size: -; V gene: TRBV19; CDR3 protein: CASSMGSPQDLYGYTF; CDR3 DNA: TGTGCCAGTAGTATGGGCAGCCCCCAGGACTTATATGGCTACACCTTC
D gene: -; J gene: TRBJ1-2; CDR3 length: 14; clone size: few; V gene: TRBV6-5; CDR3 protein: CASSYSGGGYGYTF; CDR3 DNA: TGTGCCAGCAGTTACTCGGGGGGAGGCTATGGCTACACCTTC
D gene: -; J gene: TRBJ1-2; CDR3 length: 16; clone size: -; V gene: TRBV4-3; CDR3 protein: CASSHWFDPGTDGYTF; CDR3 DNA: TGCGCCAGCAGCCATTGGTTTGACCCGGGGACGGATGGCTACACCTTC
D gene: TRBD2; J gene: TRBJ2-3; CDR3 length: 14; clone size: -; V gene: TRBV5-4; CDR3 protein: CASSLGGRVDTQYF; CDR3 DNA: TGTGCCAGCAGCTTGGGCGGGAGGGTAGATACGCAGTATTTT
D gene: -; J gene: TRBJ2-1; CDR3 length: 13; clone size: -; V gene: TRBV11-2; CDR3 protein: CASSRGSYNEQFF; CDR3 DNA: TGTGCCAGCAGCCGGGGCTCCTACAATGAGCAGTTCTTC
D gene: -; J gene: TRBJ1-1; CDR3 length: 11; clone size: -; V gene: TRBV27; CDR3 protein: CASRFRAEAFF; CDR3 DNA: TGTGCCAGCAGGTTCAGGGCTGAAGCTTTCTTT
D gene: -; J gene: TRBJ1-5; CDR3 length: 16; clone size: once; V gene: TRBV4-3; CDR3 protein: CASSQDRGAGGQPQHF; CDR3 DNA: TGCGCCAGCAGCCAAGATCGGGGGGCGGGGGGTCAGCCCCAGCATTTT
D gene: -; J gene: TRBJ2-3; CDR3 length: 13; clone size: -; V gene: TRBV30; CDR3 protein: CAWSPSRTDTQYF; CDR3 DNA: TGTGCCTGGAGCCCGAGCAGGACAGATACGCAGTATTTT
D gene: -; J gene: TRBJ1-5; CDR3 length: 15; clone size: -; V gene: TRBV28; CDR3 protein: CASSLGQTGNQPQHF; CDR3 DNA: TGTGCCAGCAGTCTAGGACAGACGGGCAATCAGCCCCAGCATTTT
D gene: -; J gene: TRBJ2-7; CDR3 length: 13; clone size: -; V gene: TRBV28; CDR3 protein: CASSLVGPGEQYF; CDR3 DNA: TGTGCCAGCAGTTTAGTGGGGCCGGGTGAGCAGTACTTC
D gene: TRBD1; J gene: TRBJ2-2; CDR3 length: 15; clone size: -; V gene: TRBV6-1; CDR3 protein: CASSEDRGLTGELFF; CDR3 DNA: TGTGCCAGCAGTGAAGACAGGGGGCTGACCGGGGAGCTGTTTTTT
D gene: -; J gene: TRBJ2-3; CDR3 length: 15; clone size: once; V gene: TRBV2; CDR3 protein: CASSGGPLSTDTQYF; CDR3 DNA: TGTGCCAGCAGTGGGGGACCATTAAGCACAGATACGCAGTATTTT
D gene: TRBD1; J gene: TRBJ2-7; CDR3 length: 13; clone size: -; V gene: TRBV19; CDR3 protein: CASTAGTGNEQYF; CDR3 DNA: TGTGCCAGTACCGCCGGGACAGGGAACGAGCAGTACTTC
D gene: -; J gene: TRBJ1-1; CDR3 length: 15; clone size: once; V gene: TRBV7-3; CDR3 protein: CASSLSPALNTEAFF; CDR3 DNA: TGTGCCAGCAGCTTATCTCCAGCCTTGAACACTGAAGCTTTCTTT
D gene: TRBD1; J gene: TRBJ1-2; CDR3 length: 13; clone size: -; V gene: TRBV12-5; CDR3 protein: CASGGQGGDGYTF; CDR3 DNA: TGTGCTAGTGGTGGACAGGGAGGCGATGGCTACACCTTC
D gene: TRBD2; J gene: TRBJ2-2; CDR3 length: 14; clone size: -; V gene: TRBV15; CDR3 protein: CATSRGGGTGELFF; CDR3 DNA: TGTGCCACCAGCAGAGGGGGGGGCACCGGGGAGCTGTTTTTT
D gene: TRBD1; J gene: TRBJ2-2; CDR3 length: 14; clone size: -; V gene: TRBV6-5; CDR3 protein: CATRGQGADGELFF; CDR3 DNA: TGTGCCACCCGGGGACAGGGGGCGGACGGGGAGCTGTTTTTT
D gene: -; J gene: TRBJ2-7; CDR3 length: 12; clone size: -; V gene: TRBV7-9; CDR3 protein: CASSLGNTEQYF; CDR3 DNA: TGTGCCAGCAGCTTAGGCAACACGGAGCAGTACTTC
D gene: TRBD2; J gene: TRBJ2-1; CDR3 length: 15; clone size: -; V gene: TRBV4-3; CDR3 protein: CASSHGSQTSGEQFF; CDR3 DNA: TGCGCCAGCAGCCACGGCAGCCAGACTAGCGGGGAGCAGTTCTTC
D gene: -; J gene: TRBJ2-3; CDR3 length: 14; clone size: -; V gene: TRBV18; CDR3 protein: CASSPKDSKVTQYF; CDR3 DNA: TGTGCCAGCTCACCGAAGGACAGCAAAGTGACGCAGTATTTT
D gene: -; J gene: TRBJ2-7; CDR3 length: 16; clone size: -; V gene: TRBV28; CDR3 protein: CATFSPGTGNSYEQYF; CDR3 DNA: TGTGCCACCTTCTCCCCCGGGACGGGAAACTCCTACGAGCAGTACTTC
D gene: -; J gene: TRBJ2-3; CDR3 length: 14; clone size: -; V gene: TRBV9; CDR3 protein: CASSVEGGTDTQYF; CDR3 DNA: TGTGCCAGCAGCGTAGAGGGGGGGACAGATACGCAGTATTTT
D gene: -; J gene: TRBJ2-3; CDR3 length: 13; clone size: -; V gene: TRBV6-5; CDR3 protein: CASSYRSTDTQYF; CDR3 DNA: TGTGCCAGCAGTTACAGGTCTACAGATACGCAGTATTTT
D gene: TRBD2; J gene: TRBJ2-1; CDR3 length: 16; clone size: -; V gene: TRBV5-1; CDR3 protein: CASSLGLAGVVNEQFF; CDR3 DNA: TGCGCCAGCAGCTTGGGACTAGCGGGAGTGGTCAATGAGCAGTTCTTC
D gene: TRBD1; J gene: TRBJ2-1; CDR3 length: 16; clone size: -; V gene: TRBV7-9; CDR3 protein: CASSLGPGQSYNEQFF; CDR3 DNA: TGTGCCAGCAGCTTAGGACCGGGACAGAGCTACAATGAGCAGTTCTTC
D gene: -; J gene: TRBJ1-5; CDR3 length: 15; clone size: -; V gene: TRBV7-9; CDR3 protein: CASSSVGGSNQPQHF; CDR3 DNA: TGTGCCAGCAGCTCAGTGGGGGGAAGCAATCAGCCCCAGCATTTT
D gene: -; J gene: TRBJ1-1; CDR3 length: 15; clone size: once; V gene: TRBV5-1; CDR3 protein: CASSLVGGLNTEAFF; CDR3 DNA: TGCGCCAGCAGCTTGGTCGGGGGTTTGAACACTGAAGCTTTCTTT
D gene: TRBD1; J gene: TRBJ2-2; CDR3 length: 16; clone size: -; V gene: TRBV10-3; CDR3 protein: CAISESTGGNTGELFF; CDR3 DNA: TGTGCCATCAGTGAGTCTACAGGGGGCAACACCGGGGAGCTGTTTTTT
D gene: -; J gene: TRBJ1-4; CDR3 length: 12; clone size: -; V gene: TRBV2; CDR3 protein: CATKREGEKLFF; CDR3 DNA: TGTGCCACCAAAAGAGAGGGGGAAAAACTGTTTTTT
D gene: -; J gene: TRBJ2-7; CDR3 length: 13; clone size: -; V gene: TRBV27; CDR3 protein: CASSLTGSYEQYF; CDR3 DNA: TGTGCCAGCAGTTTGACAGGTTCCTACGAGCAGTACTTC
D gene: -; J gene: TRBJ1-1; CDR3 length: 12; clone size: -; V gene: TRBV19; CDR3 protein: CASSPGQTEAFF; CDR3 DNA: TGTGCCAGTAGTCCGGGGCAGACTGAAGCTTTCTTT
D gene: TRBD1; J gene: TRBJ2-7; CDR3 length: 15; clone size: -; V gene: TRBV11-2; CDR3 protein: CASSSPDRGINEQYF; CDR3 DNA: TGTGCCAGCAGCAGCCCCGACAGGGGTATCAACGAGCAGTACTTC
D gene: TRBD1; J gene: TRBJ2-7; CDR3 length: 13; clone size: once; V gene: TRBV14; CDR3 protein: CASSSGQHYEQYF; CDR3 DNA: TGTGCCAGCAGCTCGGGACAGCACTACGAGCAGTACTTC
D gene: -; J gene: TRBJ1-2; CDR3 length: 15; clone size: -; V gene: TRBV9; CDR3 protein: CASSAWEEPNYGYTF; CDR3 DNA: TGTGCCAGCAGCGCCTGGGAGGAACCTAACTATGGCTACACCTTC
D gene: -; J gene: TRBJ1-5; CDR3 length: 13; clone size: -; V gene: TRBV2; CDR3 protein: CASRDTSNQPQHF; CDR3 DNA: TGTGCCAGCCGCGACACTAGCAATCAGCCCCAGCATTTT
D gene: -; J gene: TRBJ1-2; CDR3 length: 14; clone size: -; V gene: TRBV28; CDR3 protein: CASSFGQANYGYTF; CDR3 DNA: TGTGCCAGCAGTTTTGGGCAGGCTAACTATGGCTACACCTTC
D gene: -; J gene: TRBJ2-3; CDR3 length: 19; clone size: -; V gene: TRBV2; CDR3 protein: CASSPYRAGSDLSTDTQYF; CDR3 DNA: TGTGCCAGCAGTCCCTACAGGGCTGGGTCCGATTTGTCGACAGATACGCAGTATTTT
D gene: -; J gene: TRBJ1-2; CDR3 length: 13; clone size: -; V gene: TRBV5-8; CDR3 protein: CASTPGASGGYTF; CDR3 DNA: TGTGCCAGCACCCCGGGGGCCTCGGGAGGCTACACCTTC
D gene: -; J gene: TRBJ1-5; CDR3 length: 14; clone size: once; V gene: TRBV5-6; CDR3 protein: CASSPGGGNQPQHF; CDR3 DNA: TGTGCCAGCAGCCCCGGTGGGGGCAATCAGCCCCAGCATTTT
D gene: -; J gene: TRBJ1-2; CDR3 length: 12; clone size: once; V gene: TRBV28; CDR3 protein: CASSFSQGNPTF; CDR3 DNA: TGTGCCAGCAGTTTTTCACAGGGTAACCCTACCTTC
D gene: TRBD1; J gene: TRBJ1-2; CDR3 length: 17; clone size: -; V gene: TRBV7-8; CDR3 protein: CASSLEGTGDLNYGYTF; CDR3 DNA: TGTGCCAGCAGCTTAGAGGGGACAGGCGACCTCAACTATGGCTACACCTTC
D gene: -; J gene: TRBJ2-7; CDR3 length: 13; clone size: -; V gene: TRBV7-6; CDR3 protein: CASSLNLGYEQYF; CDR3 DNA: TGTGCCAGCAGCCTGAACTTAGGATACGAGCAGTACTTC
D gene: -; J gene: TRBJ2-1; CDR3 length: 11; clone size: -; V gene: TRBV27; CDR3 protein: CASKNGNEQFF; CDR3 DNA: TGTGCCAGCAAAAACGGCAATGAGCAGTTCTTC
D gene: -; J gene: TRBJ2-7; CDR3 length: 14; clone size: -; V gene: TRBV19; CDR3 protein: CASSIGMPGDEQYF; CDR3 DNA: TGTGCCAGTAGTATAGGGATGCCGGGCGACGAGCAGTACTTC
D gene: -; J gene: TRBJ1-6; CDR3 length: 16; clone size: once; V gene: TRBV23-1; CDR3 protein: CASSQSSSSYNSPLHF; CDR3 DNA: TGCGCCAGCAGTCAATCTTCTAGCTCCTATAATTCACCCCTCCACTTT
D gene: -; J gene: TRBJ2-2; CDR3 length: 15; clone size: -; V gene: TRBV27; CDR3 protein: CASSVQITNTGELFF; CDR3 DNA: TGTGCCAGCAGTGTACAGATCACGAACACCGGGGAGCTGTTTTTT
D gene: TRBD1; J gene: TRBJ1-3; CDR3 length: 17; clone size: -; V gene: TRBV11-2; CDR3 protein: CASSYLAGQPPGNTIYF; CDR3 DNA: TGTGCCAGCAGTTATTTAGCGGGACAGCCTCCTGGAAACACCATATATTTT
D gene: TRBD1; J gene: TRBJ1-1; CDR3 length: 15; clone size: -; V gene: TRBV28; CDR3 protein: CAGSGQGASNTEAFF; CDR3 DNA: TGTGCCGGTTCCGGACAGGGGGCTTCGAACACTGAAGCTTTCTTT
D gene: -; J gene: TRBJ2-3; CDR3 length: 15; clone size: -; V gene: TRBV27; CDR3 protein: CASSSRPQGTDTQYF; CDR3 DNA: TGTGCCAGCAGTTCTCGGCCACAGGGCACAGATACGCAGTATTTT
D gene: TRBD1; J gene: TRBJ2-7; CDR3 length: 14; clone size: -; V gene: TRBV7-8; CDR3 protein: CASSPSGQGYEQYF; CDR3 DNA: TGTGCCAGCAGCCCCTCGGGACAGGGTTACGAGCAGTACTTC
D gene: TRBD1; J gene: TRBJ2-7; CDR3 length: 13; clone size: -; V gene: TRBV10-1; CDR3 protein: CASAQGALGEQYF; CDR3 DNA: TGCGCCAGCGCACAGGGGGCGCTGGGCGAGCAGTACTTC
D gene: -; J gene: TRBJ2-5; CDR3 length: 16; clone size: few; V gene: TRBV7-6; CDR3 protein: CASSLAPSAGQETQYF; CDR3 DNA: TGTGCCAGCAGCTTAGCGCCTAGCGCAGGCCAAGAGACCCAGTACTTC
D gene: TRBD1; J gene: TRBJ1-1; CDR3 length: 15; clone size: -; V gene: TRBV9; CDR3 protein: CASSVVGQGHTEAFF; CDR3 DNA: TGTGCCAGCAGCGTAGTGGGACAGGGACACACTGAAGCTTTCTTT
D gene: -; J gene: TRBJ1-2; CDR3 length: 12; clone size: once; V gene: TRBV29-1; CDR3 protein: CSARQARDGYTF; CDR3 DNA: TGCAGCGCAAGACAGGCCCGGGATGGCTACACCTTC